The rows below give T cell receptor beta chains drawn from one sample of a study of cytomegalovirus exposure and HLA in healthy donors. Clones were read by immunoSEQ multiplex PCR, and TCRdb kept only the in-frame ones, dropping some. The sample consists of about 190,000 clones, approximately 70% of them appearing once. Material: PBMCs. These receptors originate from a woman in her twenties or thirties in good health and CMV-seronegative. Both conserved end residues are part of each CDR3. Each record gives: V gene, J gene, clone size, D gene, CDR3 protein, CDR3 DNA. A D gene is named only where the DNA matches it firmly. Only some rows state a clone size, as once, few, many or a class for expanded clones.

V: TRBV7-9
J: TRBJ2-2
size: once
D: TRBD1
CDR3: CASSDRTGVVSGELFF
DNA: TGTGCCAGCAGCGACCGGACAGGGGTAGTGAGCGGGGAGCTGTTTTTT

V: TRBV2
J: TRBJ2-5
size: NA
D: NA
CDR3: CASRLDYRRETQYF
DNA: TGTGCCAGCAGACTGGACTATCGCCGGGAGACCCAGTACTTC

V: TRBV28
J: TRBJ2-3
size: NA
D: TRBD2
CDR3: CASSSTSGRSGVADTQYF
DNA: TGTGCCAGCAGCTCAACTAGCGGGAGAAGTGGAGTAGCAGATACGCAGTATTTT

V: TRBV5-6
J: TRBJ1-6
size: NA
D: NA
CDR3: CASSLGGRSSYNSPLHF
DNA: TGTGCCAGCAGCTTGGGTGGCCGGAGCTCCTATAATTCACCCCTCCACTTT

V: TRBV5-4
J: TRBJ1-1
size: NA
D: NA
CDR3: CASSSQGGAEAFF
DNA: TGTGCCAGCAGCTCTCAAGGGGGGGCTGAAGCTTTCTTT

V: TRBV11-2
J: TRBJ2-7
size: NA
D: TRBD1
CDR3: CASSHLRGQTYEQYF
DNA: TGTGCCAGCAGCCATTTGAGGGGACAGACCTACGAGCAGTACTTC

V: TRBV2
J: TRBJ1-4
size: NA
D: NA
CDR3: CASSKERDEKLFF
DNA: TGTGCCAGCAGTAAGGAACGGGATGAAAAACTGTTTTTT

V: TRBV2
J: TRBJ1-5
size: few
D: NA
CDR3: CASSETPSNQPQHF
DNA: TGTGCCAGCAGTGAGACACCTAGCAATCAGCCCCAGCATTTT

V: TRBV15
J: TRBJ2-5
size: once
D: NA
CDR3: CATSRDRSRETQYF
DNA: TGTGCCACCAGCAGAGATCGGTCTAGAGAGACCCAGTACTTC

V: TRBV2
J: TRBJ2-2
size: once
D: TRBD2
CDR3: CASSAGLAGGWANTGELFF
DNA: TGTGCCAGCAGTGCCGGACTAGCGGGGGGGTGGGCGAACACCGGGGAGCTGTTTTTT

V: TRBV30
J: TRBJ2-1
size: few
D: NA
CDR3: CGCDEQFF
DNA: TGTGGGTGCGATGAGCAGTTCTTC

V: TRBV7-9
J: TRBJ1-1
size: NA
D: NA
CDR3: CASSPGGEAFF
DNA: TGTGCCAGCAGTCCCGGGGGTGAAGCTTTCTTT

V: TRBV27
J: TRBJ1-1
size: NA
D: NA
CDR3: CASSFSVTLSTEAFF
DNA: TGTGCCAGCAGTTTCTCGGTCACCCTGAGCACTGAAGCTTTCTTT

V: TRBV5-1
J: TRBJ2-7
size: few
D: NA
CDR3: CASSLEAGSYEQYF
DNA: TGCGCCAGCAGCTTGGAGGCAGGTTCTTACGAGCAGTACTTC

V: TRBV10-2
J: TRBJ1-2
size: NA
D: TRBD1
CDR3: CASSGQGNYGYTF
DNA: TGCGCCAGCAGTGGACAGGGAAACTATGGCTACACCTTC

V: TRBV7-9
J: TRBJ2-5
size: NA
D: NA
CDR3: CASSLAPAGEETQYF
DNA: TGTGCCAGCAGCTTAGCGCCTGCCGGGGAGGAGACCCAGTACTTC

V: TRBV29-1
J: TRBJ2-3
size: NA
D: NA
CDR3: CSVATGTDTQYF
DNA: TGCAGCGTTGCTACCGGCACAGATACGCAGTATTTT

V: TRBV14
J: TRBJ1-4
size: NA
D: NA
CDR3: CASSRGGRSTNEKLFF
DNA: TGTGCCAGCAGCCGCGGGGGACGTTCGACTAATGAAAAACTGTTTTTT

V: TRBV2
J: TRBJ2-1
size: NA
D: TRBD2
CDR3: CASSGTSGVNEQFF
DNA: TGTGCCAGCAGTGGGACTAGCGGAGTCAATGAGCAGTTCTTC

V: TRBV7-3
J: TRBJ1-2
size: NA
D: NA
CDR3: CASSDARGRGGYTF
DNA: TGTGCCAGCAGCGACGCGCGGGGCCGGGGTGGCTACACCTTC

V: TRBV9
J: TRBJ2-1
size: NA
D: NA
CDR3: CASSVQGPRDEQFF
DNA: TGTGCCAGCAGCGTCCAGGGGCCCAGGGATGAGCAGTTCTTC

V: TRBV27
J: TRBJ2-6
size: NA
D: NA
CDR3: CASSLKRAGSGANVLTF
DNA: TGTGCCAGCAGTTTAAAGCGAGCGGGTTCTGGGGCCAACGTCCTGACTTTC

V: TRBV2
J: TRBJ2-1
size: NA
D: TRBD1
CDR3: CASTGGGQGGSNEQFF
DNA: TGTGCCAGCACCGGAGGGGGACAGGGAGGGTCCAATGAGCAGTTCTTC

V: TRBV10-3
J: TRBJ1-5
size: NA
D: NA
CDR3: CAISELGGYQPQHF
DNA: TGTGCCATCAGTGAGTTGGGGGGGTATCAGCCCCAGCATTTT

V: TRBV7-2
J: TRBJ1-3
size: NA
D: NA
CDR3: CASSPQGIGTIYF
DNA: TGTGCCAGCAGCCCACAGGGAATCGGCACCATATATTTT

V: TRBV9
J: TRBJ2-5
size: NA
D: NA
CDR3: CASSSRTVQETQYF
DNA: TGTGCCAGCAGCTCCCGGACAGTCCAAGAGACCCAGTACTTC

V: TRBV4-2
J: TRBJ2-5
size: NA
D: TRBD1
CDR3: CASTTTGDHQETQYF
DNA: TGTGCCAGCACTACCACAGGGGACCACCAAGAGACCCAGTACTTC

V: TRBV5-4
J: TRBJ2-7
size: once
D: TRBD1
CDR3: CASSFSEATGVTYEQYF
DNA: TGTGCCAGCAGCTTTTCAGAGGCGACAGGGGTCACCTACGAGCAGTACTTC

V: TRBV19
J: TRBJ2-2
size: NA
D: NA
CDR3: CASNDYRNTGELFF
DNA: TGTGCCAGTAATGATTACAGGAACACCGGGGAGCTGTTTTTT

V: TRBV5-1
J: TRBJ2-7
size: NA
D: TRBD1
CDR3: CASSLEQGAAYEQYF
DNA: TGCGCCAGCAGCTTGGAACAGGGGGCGGCCTACGAGCAGTACTTC

V: TRBV4-1
J: TRBJ1-6
size: NA
D: NA
CDR3: CASSQAVKLIGNSPLHF
DNA: TGCGCCAGCAGCCAAGCTGTGAAGTTAATCGGTAATTCACCCCTCCACTTT